Reported below is one T cell receptor (beta chain). The sample originates from a study of blood T cell repertoires in COVID-19. Whole-study context: Collection of acute and convalescent COVID-19 samples took place in the United States, Italy and Spain. The cDNA or gDNA used as material had been derived from T cells, B-cell-depleted T cells, or PBMCs.

Authors' methods: Amplification from reference gene primers served as the basis for estimated nucleated cell counts. Clones were sequenced by immunoSEQ multiplex PCR, and TCRdb holds only the in-frame ones, with some missing. V, J and clone size are those of that table, while D and trimming were read from the DNA. Found here are 100,000 to 150,000 clones, about 80% of them singletons; the top ten hold roughly 35%. The germline gives CDR1 MNHEY, CDR2 SMNVEV (reference sequence). The CDR3 totals 12 residues. Trimming took 6 bases from V and 7 from J, leaving 9 bases between them. The sample consisted of peripheral blood. The chain carries TRBV27 and TRBJ1-4; TRBD1 is a possible D gene (6 bases). The clonotype originates from a man aged 35-49 years with active or convalescent COVID-19. CDR3 loop: CASRTGPEKLFF. CDR3 coding DNA: TGTGCCAGCAGAACAGGGCCTGAAAAACTGTTTTTT. Drawing the rest from reference TRBV27 and TRBJ1-4, the complete variable domain is EAQVTQNPRYLITVTGKKLTVTCSQNMNHEYMSWYRQDPGLGLRQIYYSMNVEVTDKGDVPEGYKVSRKEKRNFPLILESPSPNQTSLYFCASRTGPEKLFFGSGTQLSVL.